The clone carrying this T cell receptor beta chain occurred many times. Germline V gene lookup returns CDR1 MGHRA and CDR2 YSYEKL. This CDR3 spans 12 amino acids. V lost 4 bases to trimming and J lost 5 bases, with 8 bases between them. Unsorted whole blood yielded the blood RNA, and germline DNA was also extracted. These data originate in a study of tumor-infiltrating lymphocytes in primary liver carcinoma. The authors made TCR beta cDNA from approximately 490 ng total RNA with a constant-region primer. Employing slightly modified ARM-PCR, three nested multiplex PCR rounds were run, and these gave rise to the TCR beta libraries. Both of the initial two PCR rounds ran for approximately 11 cycles and employed TRBV1-TRBV30 forward primers alongside a C-beta reverse primer. TCRdb ran MiXCR on the multiplex PCR reads and lists one entry per CDR3 protein. The sample includes approximately 300,000 distinct CDR3 sequences, over 55% of them seen just once.

The chain employs TRBV4-1 and TRBJ1-1; no clear D. The sample was peripheral blood. This receptor was taken from a man between 35 and 55 years old with primary liver carcinoma and hepatitis B virus infection. The CDR3 reads CASSPGGTEAFF. Here the CDR3 DNA reads TGCGCCAGCAGCCCGGGTGGAACTGAAGCTTTCTTT.